This T cell receptor (beta chain) was captured in a study of T cell changes during pregnancy in multiple sclerosis (dated by TCRdb to about 2019). For context, the study as a whole: In women with multiple sclerosis, the researchers looked at how the T cell repertoire shifted as pregnancy progressed.

In the case of this clone: The antigen it binds to is not known. Nothing much larger sits one base from this clone, and base qualities are not available.

Trimming costs V 5 bases and J 4 bases, and their ends lie 14 bases apart. From the germline V gene, CDR1 is MNHEY and CDR2 is SVGAGI. From the cysteine up to the phenylalanine, the CDR3 has a length of 14 residues. The kept DNA is CDR3 alone, 42 bases in frame from the first base. The protocol used for the library was the immunoSEQ multiplex PCR assay. This is the immuneACCESS table as TCRdb keeps it, with only in-frame sequences that have V and J called. A part of the clones is gone; compared with another copy, unresolved V genes explain less than half, and the rest is unexplained. For this sample there are fewer than 40,000 clones; roughly nine tenths appear just once. The ten largest account for just over 4.5% of the sample.

This TCR derives from a female donor with multiple sclerosis, enrolled in a pregnancy study. Rearrangement joined TRBV6-5 to TRBJ1-1; a tentative D call is TRBD1 (6 bases match). This specimen was CD8+ T cells from peripheral blood mononuclear cells, taken after pregnancy. In nucleotide form, the sequence is TGTGCCAGCAGTCCCCGGAGGGGGGGCACTGAAGCTTTCTTT. It codes for CASSPRRGGTEAFF.